The sample holds many counts of the clone carrying this T cell receptor (beta chain). Antigen unknown. The data were obtained in a study of CD8+CD57+ T cells in acquired aplastic anemia. At the level of the study: DNA per sorted CD4+ or CD8+ sample ranged 0.2 to 27.4 ug, averaging around 3.1 ug. Whole-study findings and limits: In common between the patients and the controls were more than 25 CD8+ CDR3 sequences.

Profiling of TCR beta VDJ combinations and CDR3 sequences used genomic DNA as template. TCRdb called the reads again in MiXCR, with one record for every CDR3 protein. The table includes 200,000 or so distinct CDR3 sequences, about 64% detected once. This receptor was taken from a human donor with severe aplastic anemia or a healthy control (not recorded which). Sequencing input: sorted CD4+, CD8+, or CD8+CD57+ T cells (not recorded which) from PBMCs.

CDR3 DNA sequence: TGTGCCAGCAGCTTACGCTCCGGTCTCGGGTCACCCCTCCACTTT. This sequence encodes CASSLRSGLGSPLHF. The chain is built from TRBV7-2 and TRBJ1-6; D remains unclear. CDR1 and CDR2 (germline): SGHTA, FQGNSA. Trimming pared 2 bases from V and 10 bases from J, leaving 15 bases between. The CDR3 has 15 residues.